This TCR beta chain was retrieved from a study of OX40 agonist ivuxolimab in advanced cancers. Study details: Patients were dosed intravenously with ivuxolimab at 0.01 to 10 mg/kg every 2 weeks. Dose-escalation patients suffered from hepatocellular carcinoma, melanoma, renal cell or head and neck cancer.

Systemic immunosuppression or a history of autoimmune disease excluded patients. Assay used: immunoSEQ multiplex PCR; TCRdb lists only in-frame clones, some missing. Of about 73,000 clones in the sample, approximately 86% were seen once. Germline CDR1 reads SGHRS; CDR2 reads YFSETQ. This CDR3 region has 15 residues. Germline trimming cut 4 bases from V and 4 bases from J; bases unmatched to any gene: 7. Regarding the study as a whole: Averaging showed that CD8+ T cells had more expanded clones than CD4+ did.

In the case of this clone: Antigen specificity is unknown.

Sequences were derived from CD4+ or CD8+ T cells sorted from blood, sampled in a trial of the OX40 agonist ivuxolimab. The receptor comes from an adult with an advanced solid tumor such as melanoma, head and neck, liver or kidney cancer. The chain has TRBV5-1 and TRBJ2-3, with 9 bases lining up with TRBD1. CDR3 loop: CASSPWDRVADTQYF. The CDR3, as DNA: TGCGCCAGCAGCCCTTGGGACAGGGTTGCAGATACGCAGTATTTT.